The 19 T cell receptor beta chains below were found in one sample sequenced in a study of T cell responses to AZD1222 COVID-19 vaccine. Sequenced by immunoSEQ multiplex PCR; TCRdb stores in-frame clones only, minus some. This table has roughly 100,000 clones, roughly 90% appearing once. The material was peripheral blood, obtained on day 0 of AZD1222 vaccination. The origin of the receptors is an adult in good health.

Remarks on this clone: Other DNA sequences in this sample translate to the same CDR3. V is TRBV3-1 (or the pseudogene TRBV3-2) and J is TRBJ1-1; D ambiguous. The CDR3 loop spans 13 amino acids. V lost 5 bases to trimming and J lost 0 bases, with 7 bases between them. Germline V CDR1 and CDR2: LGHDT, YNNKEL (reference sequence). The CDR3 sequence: CASSSGMNTEAFF. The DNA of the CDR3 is TGTGCCAGCAGCTCGGGGATGAACACTGAAGCTTTCTTT.

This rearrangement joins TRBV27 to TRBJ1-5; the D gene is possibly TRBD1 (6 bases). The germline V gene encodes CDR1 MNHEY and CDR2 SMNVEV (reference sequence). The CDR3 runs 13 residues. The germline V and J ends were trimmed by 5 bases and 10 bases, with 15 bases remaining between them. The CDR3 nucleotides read TGTGCCAGCAGTCCTCACTCGGGGGGCCCCCAGCATTTT. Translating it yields CASSPHSGGPQHF.

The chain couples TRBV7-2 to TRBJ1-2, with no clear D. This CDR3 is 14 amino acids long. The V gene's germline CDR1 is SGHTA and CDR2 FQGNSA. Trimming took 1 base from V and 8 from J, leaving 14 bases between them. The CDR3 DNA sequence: TGTGCCAGCAGCTTAGATCGGGCTGCGCCGGGCTACACCTTC. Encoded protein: CASSLDRAAPGYTF.

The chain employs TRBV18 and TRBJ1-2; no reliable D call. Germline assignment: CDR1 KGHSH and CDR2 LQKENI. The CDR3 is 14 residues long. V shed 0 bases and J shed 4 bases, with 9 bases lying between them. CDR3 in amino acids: CASSPPSLSYGYTF. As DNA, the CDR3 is TGTGCCAGCTCACCACCCTCCCTTAGCTATGGCTACACCTTC.

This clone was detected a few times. The CDR3 DNA is TGCAGCGTTGAAGATTGGGGACACCATGAAGCTTTCTTT. This encodes CSVEDWGHHEAFF. The chain uses TRBV29-1 and TRBJ1-1; possibly TRBD1 for D (6 bases). Germline CDR1 and CDR2: SQVTM and ANQGSEA. Trimming took off 0 bases at V and 7 bases at J, with 12 bases between the two ends. The CDR3 contains 13 residues. The whole variable domain, filled in from reference TRBV29-1 and TRBJ1-1, reads SAVISQKPSRDICQRGTSLTIQCQVDSQVTMMFWYRQQPGQSLTLIATANQGSEATYESGFVIDKFPISRPNLTFSTLTVSNMSPEDSSIYLCSVEDWGHHEAFFGQGTRLTVV.

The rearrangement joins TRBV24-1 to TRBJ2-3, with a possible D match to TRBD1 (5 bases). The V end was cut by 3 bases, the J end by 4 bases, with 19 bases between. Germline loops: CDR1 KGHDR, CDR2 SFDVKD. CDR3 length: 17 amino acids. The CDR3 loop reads CATSDGAARSGADTQYF. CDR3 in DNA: TGTGCCACCAGTGATGGGGCCGCCAGGAGTGGGGCAGATACGCAGTATTTT.

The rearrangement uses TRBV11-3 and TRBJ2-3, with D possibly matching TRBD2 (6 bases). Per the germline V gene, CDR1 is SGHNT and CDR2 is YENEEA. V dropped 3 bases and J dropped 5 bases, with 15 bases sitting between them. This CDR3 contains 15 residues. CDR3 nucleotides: TGTGCCAGCAGCTTGCGGCCTAGAGCGGGAGATACGCAGTATTTT. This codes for CASSLRPRAGDTQYF. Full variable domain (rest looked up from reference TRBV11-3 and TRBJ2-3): EAGVVQSPRYKIIEKKQPVAFWCNPISGHNTLYWYLQNLGQGPELLIRYENEEAVDDSQLPKDRFSAERLKGVDSTLKIQPAELGDSAVYLCASSLRPRAGDTQYFGPGTRLTVL.

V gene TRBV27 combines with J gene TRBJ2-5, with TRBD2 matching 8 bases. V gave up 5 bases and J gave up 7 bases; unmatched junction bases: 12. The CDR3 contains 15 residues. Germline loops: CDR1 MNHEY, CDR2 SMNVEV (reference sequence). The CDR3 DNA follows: TGTGCCAGCAGTAGGACTAGCCTTACCCTGGGGACCCAGTACTTC. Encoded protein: CASSRTSLTLGTQYF.

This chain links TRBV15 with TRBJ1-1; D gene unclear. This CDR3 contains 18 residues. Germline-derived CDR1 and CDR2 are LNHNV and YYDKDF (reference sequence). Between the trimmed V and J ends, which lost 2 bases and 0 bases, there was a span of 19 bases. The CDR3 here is CATSRPYPLGSVNTEAFF. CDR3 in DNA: TGTGCCACCAGCAGACCATACCCCTTAGGATCCGTGAACACTGAAGCTTTCTTT.

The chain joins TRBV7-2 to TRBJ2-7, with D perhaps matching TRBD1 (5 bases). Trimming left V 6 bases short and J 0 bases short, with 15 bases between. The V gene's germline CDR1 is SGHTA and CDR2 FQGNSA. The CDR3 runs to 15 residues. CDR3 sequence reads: CASSPRVLSSYEQYF. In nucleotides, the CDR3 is TGTGCCAGCAGTCCCAGGGTACTATCCTCCTACGAGCAGTACTTC. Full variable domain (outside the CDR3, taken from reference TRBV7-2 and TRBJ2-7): GAGVSQSPSNKVTEKGKDVELRCDPISGHTALYWYRQSLGQGLEFLIYFQGNSAPDKSGLPSDRFSAERTGGSVSTLTIQRTQQEDSAVYLCASSPRVLSSYEQYFGPGTRLTVT.

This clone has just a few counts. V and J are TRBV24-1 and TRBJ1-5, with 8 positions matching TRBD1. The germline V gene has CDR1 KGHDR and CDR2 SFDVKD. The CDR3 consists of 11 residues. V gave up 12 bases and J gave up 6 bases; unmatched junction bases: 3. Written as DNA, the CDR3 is TGTGCCTCAGGGGGCGGTCAGCCCCAGCATTTT. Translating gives CASGGGQPQHF.

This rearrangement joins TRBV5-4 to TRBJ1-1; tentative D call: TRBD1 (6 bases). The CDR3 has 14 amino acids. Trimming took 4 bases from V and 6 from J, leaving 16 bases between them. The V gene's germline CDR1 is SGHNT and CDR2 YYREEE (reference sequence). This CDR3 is CASSPTGLSPEAFF. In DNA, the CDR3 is TGTGCCAGCAGCCCCACAGGGTTGTCGCCTGAAGCTTTCTTT. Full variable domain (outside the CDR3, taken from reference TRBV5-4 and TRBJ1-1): ETGVTQSPTHLIKTRGQQVTLRCSSQSGHNTVSWYQQALGQGPQFIFQYYREEENGRGNFPPRFSGLQFPNYSSELNVNALELDDSALYLCASSPTGLSPEAFFGQGTRLTVV.

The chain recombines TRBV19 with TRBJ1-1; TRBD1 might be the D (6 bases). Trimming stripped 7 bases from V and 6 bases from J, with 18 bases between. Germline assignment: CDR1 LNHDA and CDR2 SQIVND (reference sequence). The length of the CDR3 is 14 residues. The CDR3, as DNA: TGTGCCAGTACCTCCGGGACATACATCGCTGAAGCTTTCTTT. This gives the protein CASTSGTYIAEAFF.

The CDR3 spells CASSSRTASSYNEQFF. CDR3 nucleotides: TGTGCCAGCAGTTCCCGGACCGCTAGCTCCTACAATGAGCAGTTCTTC. The chain employs TRBV6-5 and TRBJ2-1; D is unresolved. This CDR3 is built from 16 residues. V was pared by 4 bases and J by 0 bases, with 13 bases between. Looked up from germline, CDR1 is MNHEY and CDR2 is SVGAGI.

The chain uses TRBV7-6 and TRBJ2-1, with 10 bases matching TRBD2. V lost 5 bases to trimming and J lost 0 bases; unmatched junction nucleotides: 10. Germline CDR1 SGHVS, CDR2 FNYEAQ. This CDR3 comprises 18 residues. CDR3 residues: CASSLGLAETSSYNEQFF. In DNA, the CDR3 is TGTGCCAGCAGCCTCGGACTAGCGGAGACGAGCTCCTACAATGAGCAGTTCTTC.

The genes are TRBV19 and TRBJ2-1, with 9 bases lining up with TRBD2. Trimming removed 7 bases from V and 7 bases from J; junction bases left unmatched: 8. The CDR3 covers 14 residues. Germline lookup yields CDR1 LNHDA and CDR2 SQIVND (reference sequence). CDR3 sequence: CASMGAGGRNEQFF. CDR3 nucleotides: TGTGCCAGTATGGGCGCGGGGGGGAGAAATGAGCAGTTCTTC. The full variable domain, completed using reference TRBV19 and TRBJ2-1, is DGGITQSPKYLFRKEGQNVTLSCEQNLNHDAMYWYRQDPGQGLRLIYYSQIVNDFQKGDIAEGYSVSREKKESFPLTVTSAQKNPTAFYLCASMGAGGRNEQFFGPGTRLTVL.

Here the CDR3 reads CASSHRGTYEQYF. The CDR3 DNA sequence: TGTGCCAGCAGTCACCGGGGCACCTACGAGCAGTACTTC. The V call is TRBV27, the J call TRBJ2-7, with D perhaps matching TRBD1 or TRBD2 (5 bases each). CDR3 length: 13 residues. CDR1 and CDR2 (germline): MNHEY, SMNVEV (reference sequence). The V gene lost 5 bases and the J gene lost 2 bases, with 10 bases spanning the gap.

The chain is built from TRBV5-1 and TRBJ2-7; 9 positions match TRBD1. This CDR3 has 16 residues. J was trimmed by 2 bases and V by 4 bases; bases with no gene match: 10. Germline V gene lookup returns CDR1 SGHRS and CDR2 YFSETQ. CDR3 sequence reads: CASSPGWGQGTYEQYF. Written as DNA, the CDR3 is TGCGCCAGCAGCCCCGGGTGGGGACAGGGAACCTACGAGCAGTACTTC.

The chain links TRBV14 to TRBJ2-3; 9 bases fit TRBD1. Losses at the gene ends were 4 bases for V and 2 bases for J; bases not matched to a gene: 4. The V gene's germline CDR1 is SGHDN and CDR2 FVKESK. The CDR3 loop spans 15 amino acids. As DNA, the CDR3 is TGTGCCAGCAGCCGACGGACAGGGGTCACAGATACGCAGTATTTT. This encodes CASSRRTGVTDTQYF. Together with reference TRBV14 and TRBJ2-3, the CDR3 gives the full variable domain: EAGVTQFPSHSVIEKGQTVTLRCDPISGHDNLYWYRRVMGKEIKFLLHFVKESKQDESGMPNNRFLAERTGGTYSTLKVQPAELEDSGVYFCASSRRTGVTDTQYFGPGTRLTVL.